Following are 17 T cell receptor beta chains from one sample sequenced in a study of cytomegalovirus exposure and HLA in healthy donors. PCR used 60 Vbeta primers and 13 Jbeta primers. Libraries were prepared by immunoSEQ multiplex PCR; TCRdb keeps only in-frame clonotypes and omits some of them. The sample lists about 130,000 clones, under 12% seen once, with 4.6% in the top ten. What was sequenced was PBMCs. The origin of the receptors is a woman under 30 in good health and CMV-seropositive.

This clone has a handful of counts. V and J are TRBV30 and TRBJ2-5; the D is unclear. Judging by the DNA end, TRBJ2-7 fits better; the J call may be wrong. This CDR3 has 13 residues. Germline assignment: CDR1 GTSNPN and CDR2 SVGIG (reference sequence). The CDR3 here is CAWTHGSSYEQYF. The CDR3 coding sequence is TGTGCCTGGACCCACGGTAGCTCCTACGAGCAGTACTTC.

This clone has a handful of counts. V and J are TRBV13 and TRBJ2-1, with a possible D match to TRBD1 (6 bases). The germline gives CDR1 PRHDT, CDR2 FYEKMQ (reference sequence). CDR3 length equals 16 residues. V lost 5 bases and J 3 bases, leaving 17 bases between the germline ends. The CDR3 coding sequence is TGTGCCAGCAGCCTCCTGTTGCAGGGGATCTACAATGAGCAGTTCTTC. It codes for CASSLLLQGIYNEQFF.

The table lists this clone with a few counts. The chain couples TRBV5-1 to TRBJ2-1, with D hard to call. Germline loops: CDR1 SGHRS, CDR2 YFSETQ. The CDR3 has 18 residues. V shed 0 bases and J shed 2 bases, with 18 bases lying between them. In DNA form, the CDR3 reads TGCGCCAGCAGCTTGGCCGTATTGTCAGTCCCGACCTACAATGAGCAGTTCTTC. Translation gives CASSLAVLSVPTYNEQFF.

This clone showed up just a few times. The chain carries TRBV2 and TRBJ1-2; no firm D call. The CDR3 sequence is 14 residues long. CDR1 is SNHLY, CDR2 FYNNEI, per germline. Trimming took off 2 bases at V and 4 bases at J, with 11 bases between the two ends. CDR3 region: CASSEQVSPYGYTF. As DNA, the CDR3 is TGTGCCAGCAGTGAACAGGTGTCCCCCTATGGCTACACCTTC.

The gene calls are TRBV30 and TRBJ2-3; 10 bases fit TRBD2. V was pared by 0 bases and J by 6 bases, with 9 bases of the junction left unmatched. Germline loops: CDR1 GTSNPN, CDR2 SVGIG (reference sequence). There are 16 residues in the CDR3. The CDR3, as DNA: TGTGCCTGGAGTGTAGGGCTAGCGGGAGTTCTGGATACGCAGTATTTT. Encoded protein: CAWSVGLAGVLDTQYF.

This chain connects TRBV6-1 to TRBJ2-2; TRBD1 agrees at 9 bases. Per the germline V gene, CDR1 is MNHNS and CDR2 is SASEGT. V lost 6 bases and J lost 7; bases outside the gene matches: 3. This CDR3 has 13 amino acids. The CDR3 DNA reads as TGTGCCAGCAGCTGGACAGGGGTCGGGGAGCTGTTTTTT. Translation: CASSWTGVGELFF.

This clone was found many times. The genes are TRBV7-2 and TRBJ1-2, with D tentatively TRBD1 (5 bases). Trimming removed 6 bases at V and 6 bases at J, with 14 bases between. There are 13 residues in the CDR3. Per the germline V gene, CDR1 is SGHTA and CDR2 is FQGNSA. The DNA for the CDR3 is TGTGCCAGCAGGCCCTGGATGGGGCATGGCTACACCTTC. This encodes CASRPWMGHGYTF. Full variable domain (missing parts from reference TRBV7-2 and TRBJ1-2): GAGVSQSPSNKVTEKGKDVELRCDPISGHTALYWYRQSLGQGLEFLIYFQGNSAPDKSGLPSDRFSAERTGGSVSTLTIQRTQQEDSAVYLCASRPWMGHGYTFGSGTRLTVV.

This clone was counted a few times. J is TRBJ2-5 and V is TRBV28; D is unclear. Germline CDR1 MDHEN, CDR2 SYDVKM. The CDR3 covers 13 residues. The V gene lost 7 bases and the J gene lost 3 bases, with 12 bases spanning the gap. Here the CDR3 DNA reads TGTGCCAGCAACGCACAGAGAGAAGAGACCCAGTACTTC. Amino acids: CASNAQREETQYF.

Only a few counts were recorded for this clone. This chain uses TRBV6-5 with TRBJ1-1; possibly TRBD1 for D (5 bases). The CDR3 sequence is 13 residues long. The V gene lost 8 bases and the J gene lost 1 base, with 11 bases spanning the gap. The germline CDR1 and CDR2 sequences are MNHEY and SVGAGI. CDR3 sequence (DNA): TGTGCCAGCTTGGGGAGGGGGAACACTGAAGCTTTCTTT. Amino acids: CASLGRGNTEAFF.

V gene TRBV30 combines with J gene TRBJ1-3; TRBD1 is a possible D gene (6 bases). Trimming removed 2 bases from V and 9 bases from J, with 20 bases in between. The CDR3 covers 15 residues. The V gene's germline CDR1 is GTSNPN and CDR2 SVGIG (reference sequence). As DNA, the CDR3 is TGTGCCTGGAGTTCGAGAGGGGGTCGAGCGCGCACCATATATTTT. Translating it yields CAWSSRGGRARTIYF.

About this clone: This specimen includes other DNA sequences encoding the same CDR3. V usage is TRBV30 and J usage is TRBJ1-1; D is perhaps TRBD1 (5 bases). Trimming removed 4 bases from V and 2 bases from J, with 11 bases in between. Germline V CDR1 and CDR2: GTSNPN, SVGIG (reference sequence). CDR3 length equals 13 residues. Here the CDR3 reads CAWTPGGNTEAFF. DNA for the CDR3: TGTGCCTGGACCCCCGGGGGTAACACTGAAGCTTTCTTT.

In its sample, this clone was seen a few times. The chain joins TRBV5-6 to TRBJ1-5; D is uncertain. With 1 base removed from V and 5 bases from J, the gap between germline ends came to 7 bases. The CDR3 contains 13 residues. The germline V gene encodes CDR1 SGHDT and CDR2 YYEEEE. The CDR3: CASSLNPDQPQHF. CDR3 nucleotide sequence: TGTGCCAGCAGCTTGAATCCGGATCAGCCCCAGCATTTT. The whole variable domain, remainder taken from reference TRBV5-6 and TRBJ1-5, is DAGVTQSPTHLIKTRGQQVTLRCSPKSGHDTVSWYQQALGQGPQFIFQYYEEEERQRGNFPDRFSGHQFPNYSSELNVNALLLGDSALYLCASSLNPDQPQHFGDGTRLSIL.

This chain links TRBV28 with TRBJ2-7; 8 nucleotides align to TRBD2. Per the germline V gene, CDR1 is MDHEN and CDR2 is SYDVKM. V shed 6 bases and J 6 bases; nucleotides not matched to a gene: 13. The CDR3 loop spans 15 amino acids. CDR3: CASSSWAAGESEQYF. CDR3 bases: TGTGCCAGCAGCTCTTGGGCAGCGGGAGAGAGCGAGCAGTACTTC.

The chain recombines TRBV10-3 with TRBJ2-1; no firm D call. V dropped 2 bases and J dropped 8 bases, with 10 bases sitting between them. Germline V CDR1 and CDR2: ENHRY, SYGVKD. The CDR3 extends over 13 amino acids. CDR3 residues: CAISEERRDEQFF. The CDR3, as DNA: TGTGCCATCAGTGAGGAGAGGCGCGATGAGCAGTTCTTC.

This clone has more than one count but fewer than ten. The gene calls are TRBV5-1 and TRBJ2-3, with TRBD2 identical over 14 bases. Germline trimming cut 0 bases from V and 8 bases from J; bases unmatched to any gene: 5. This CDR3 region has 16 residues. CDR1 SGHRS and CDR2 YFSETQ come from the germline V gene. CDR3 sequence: CASSLDGTSGSITQYF. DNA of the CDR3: TGCGCCAGCAGCTTGGACGGGACTAGCGGGAGCATTACGCAGTATTTT.

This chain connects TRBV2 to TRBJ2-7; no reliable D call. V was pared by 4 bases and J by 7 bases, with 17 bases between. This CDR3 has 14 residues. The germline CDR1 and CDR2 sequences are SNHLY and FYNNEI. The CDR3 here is CASSAPNPRGEQYF. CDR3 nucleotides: TGTGCCAGCAGTGCTCCCAACCCCCGAGGAGAGCAGTACTTC.

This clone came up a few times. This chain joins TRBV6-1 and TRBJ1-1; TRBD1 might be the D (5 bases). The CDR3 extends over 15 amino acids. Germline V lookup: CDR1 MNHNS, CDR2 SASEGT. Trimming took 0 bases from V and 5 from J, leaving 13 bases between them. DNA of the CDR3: TGTGCCAGCAGTGAAGCGCAGGGCGGTGGAACTGAAGCTTTCTTT. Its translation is CASSEAQGGGTEAFF.